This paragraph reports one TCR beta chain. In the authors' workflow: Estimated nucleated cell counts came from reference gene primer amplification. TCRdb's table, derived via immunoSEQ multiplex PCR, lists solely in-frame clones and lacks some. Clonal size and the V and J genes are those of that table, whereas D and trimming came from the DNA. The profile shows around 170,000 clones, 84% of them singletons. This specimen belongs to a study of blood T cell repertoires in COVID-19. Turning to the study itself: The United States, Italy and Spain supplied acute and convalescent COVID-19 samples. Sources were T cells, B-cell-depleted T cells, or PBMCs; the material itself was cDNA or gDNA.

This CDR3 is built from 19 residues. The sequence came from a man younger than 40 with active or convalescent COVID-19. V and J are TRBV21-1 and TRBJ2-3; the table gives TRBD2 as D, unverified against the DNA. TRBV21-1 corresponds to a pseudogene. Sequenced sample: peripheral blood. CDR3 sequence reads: CASSKGGSGRTRYTDTQYF. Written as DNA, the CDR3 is TGTGCCAGCAGCAAAGGGGGTAGCGGGAGAACCCGATACACAGATACGCAGTATTTT.